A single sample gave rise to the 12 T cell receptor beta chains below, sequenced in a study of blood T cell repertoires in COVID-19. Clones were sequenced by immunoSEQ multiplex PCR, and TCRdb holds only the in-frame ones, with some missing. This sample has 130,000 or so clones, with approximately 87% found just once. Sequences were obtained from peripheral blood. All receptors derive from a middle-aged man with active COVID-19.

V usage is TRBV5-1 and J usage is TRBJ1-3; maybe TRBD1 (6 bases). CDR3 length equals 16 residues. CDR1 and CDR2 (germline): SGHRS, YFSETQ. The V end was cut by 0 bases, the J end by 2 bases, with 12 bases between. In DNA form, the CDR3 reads TGCGCCAGCAGCTTGGTATCTACAGGGACTGGAAACACCATATATTTT. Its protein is CASSLVSTGTGNTIYF.

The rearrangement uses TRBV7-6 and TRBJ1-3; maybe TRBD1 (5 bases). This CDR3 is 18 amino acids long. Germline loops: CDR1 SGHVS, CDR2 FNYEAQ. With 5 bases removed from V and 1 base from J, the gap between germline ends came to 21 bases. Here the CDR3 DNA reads TGTGCCAGCAGCCCATCGGTCCTCGGGGGGAGTTCTGGAAACACCATATATTTT. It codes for CASSPSVLGGSSGNTIYF.

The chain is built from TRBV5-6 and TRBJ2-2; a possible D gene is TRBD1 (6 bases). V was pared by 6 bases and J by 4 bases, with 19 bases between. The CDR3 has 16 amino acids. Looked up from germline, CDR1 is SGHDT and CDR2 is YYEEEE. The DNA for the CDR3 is TGTGCCAGCACACCTCTAAATACAGGGCGCACCGGGGAGCTGTTTTTT. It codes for CASTPLNTGRTGELFF.

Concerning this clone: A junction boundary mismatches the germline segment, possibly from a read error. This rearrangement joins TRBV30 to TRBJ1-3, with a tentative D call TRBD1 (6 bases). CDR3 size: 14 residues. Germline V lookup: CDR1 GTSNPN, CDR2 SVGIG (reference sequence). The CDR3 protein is CAWSRQQGGTTIYF. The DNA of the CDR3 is TGTGCCTGGAGTCGGCAACAGGGCGGAACCACCATATATTTT. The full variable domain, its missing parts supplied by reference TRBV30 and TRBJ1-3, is SQTIHQWPATLVQPVGSPLSLECTVEGTSNPNLYWYRQAAGRGLQLLFYSVGIGQISSEVPQNLSASRPQDRQFILSSKKLLLSDSGFYLCAWSRQQGGTTIYFGEGSWLTVV.

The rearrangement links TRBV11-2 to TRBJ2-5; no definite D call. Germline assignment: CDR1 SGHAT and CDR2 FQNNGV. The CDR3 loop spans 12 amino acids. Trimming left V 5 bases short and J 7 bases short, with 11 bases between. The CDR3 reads CASSPGEATQYF. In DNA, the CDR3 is TGTGCCAGCAGCCCCGGCGAGGCGACCCAGTACTTC.

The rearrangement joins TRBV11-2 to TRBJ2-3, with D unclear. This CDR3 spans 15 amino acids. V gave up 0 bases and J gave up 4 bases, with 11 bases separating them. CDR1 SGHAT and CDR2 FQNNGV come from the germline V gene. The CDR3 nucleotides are TGTGCCAGCAGCTTAGATACCCGGAGAGCAGATACGCAGTATTTT. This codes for CASSLDTRRADTQYF.

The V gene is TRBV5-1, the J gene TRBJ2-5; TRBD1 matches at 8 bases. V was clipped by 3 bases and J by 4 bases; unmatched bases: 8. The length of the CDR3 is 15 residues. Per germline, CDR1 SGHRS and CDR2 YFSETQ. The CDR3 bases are TGCGCCAGCAGCTCTGGGACAGGTGGTCGAGAGACCCAGTACTTC. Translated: CASSSGTGGRETQYF.

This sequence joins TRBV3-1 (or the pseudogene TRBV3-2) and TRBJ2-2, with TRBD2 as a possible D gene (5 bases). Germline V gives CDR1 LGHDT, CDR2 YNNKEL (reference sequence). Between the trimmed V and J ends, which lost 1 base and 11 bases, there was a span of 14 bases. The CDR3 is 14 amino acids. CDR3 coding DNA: TGTGCCAGCAGCCAAGCGGCGAGGGTTGTTGAGCTGTTTTTT. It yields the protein CASSQAARVVELFF.

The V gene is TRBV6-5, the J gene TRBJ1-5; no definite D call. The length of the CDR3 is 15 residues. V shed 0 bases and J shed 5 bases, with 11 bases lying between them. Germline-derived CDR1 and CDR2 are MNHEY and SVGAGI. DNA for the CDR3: TGTGCCAGCAGTTACTCGATTTGGGAGGATCAGCCCCAGCATTTT. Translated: CASSYSIWEDQPQHF.

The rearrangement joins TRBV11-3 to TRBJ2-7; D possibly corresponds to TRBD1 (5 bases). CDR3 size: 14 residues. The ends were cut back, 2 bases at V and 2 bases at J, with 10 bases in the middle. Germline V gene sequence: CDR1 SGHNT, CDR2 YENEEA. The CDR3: CASSLSPGPYEQYF. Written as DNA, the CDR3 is TGTGCCAGCAGCTTAAGTCCAGGGCCCTACGAGCAGTACTTC. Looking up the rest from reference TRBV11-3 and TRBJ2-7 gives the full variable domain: EAGVVQSPRYKIIEKKQPVAFWCNPISGHNTLYWYLQNLGQGPELLIRYENEEAVDDSQLPKDRFSAERLKGVDSTLKIQPAELGDSAVYLCASSLSPGPYEQYFGPGTRLTVT.

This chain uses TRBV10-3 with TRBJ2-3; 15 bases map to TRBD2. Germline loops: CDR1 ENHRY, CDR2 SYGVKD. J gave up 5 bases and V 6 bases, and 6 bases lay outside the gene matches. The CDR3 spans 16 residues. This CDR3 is CAIRPGLAGGLDTQYF. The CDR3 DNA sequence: TGTGCCATCAGACCAGGACTAGCGGGGGGGCTAGATACGCAGTATTTT.

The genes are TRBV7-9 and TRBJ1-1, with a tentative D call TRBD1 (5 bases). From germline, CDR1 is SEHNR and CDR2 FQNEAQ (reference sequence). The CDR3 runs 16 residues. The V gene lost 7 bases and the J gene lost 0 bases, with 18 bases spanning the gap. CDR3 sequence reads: CASNSLGAVMNTEAFF. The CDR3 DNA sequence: TGTGCCAGCAACTCTTTAGGGGCGGTAATGAACACTGAAGCTTTCTTT.